These 31 T cell receptor beta chains were sequenced from one sample in a study of graft-versus-host responses after intestinal transplantation. Method: immunoSEQ multiplex PCR; TCRdb's copy keeps in-frame clones and lacks some. The table records about 21,000 clones, roughly 92% of them present only once. The sequencing here drew on PBMCs, taken about 260 days after intestinal transplant. Receptors originate from a human patient who received an intestinal transplant, so some T cells may come from the graft donor.

The chain recombines TRBV15 with TRBJ2-7; the match to TRBD2 covers 11 bases. The CDR3 contains 16 residues. Germline CDR1 is LNHNV and CDR2 is YYDKDF (reference sequence). With V trimmed by 1 base and J by 4 bases, 6 bases remained unmatched. CDR3 nucleotide sequence: TGTGCCACCAGCAGAGGGCTAGCGGGAGGTGTTTACGAGCAGTACTTC. Residues: CATSRGLAGGVYEQYF.

The chain recombines TRBV7-9 with TRBJ2-7; the match to TRBD2 covers 9 bases. V lost 3 bases to trimming and J lost 2 bases; unmatched junction nucleotides: 11. Germline-derived CDR1 and CDR2 are SEHNR and FQNEAQ (reference sequence). The CDR3 loop spans 17 amino acids. CDR3 bases: TGTGCCAGCAGCTTGGCCGATGCGGGAGGGGTCACCTACGAGCAGTACTTC. Amino acids: CASSLADAGGVTYEQYF.

CDR3 protein: CASLREDASPEDSPLHF. For the CDR3, the DNA is TGCGCCTCCCTCCGGGAGGACGCGTCTCCGGAGGATTCACCCCTCCACTTT. This chain joins TRBV10-2 and TRBJ1-6; D remains unclear. Germline V gene lookup returns CDR1 WSHSY and CDR2 SAAADI. V shed 11 bases and J shed 8 bases, with 28 bases lying between them. CDR3 size: 17 residues.

The chain uses TRBV7-9 and TRBJ2-7; D remains ambiguous. Germline CDR1 and CDR2: SEHNR and FQNEAQ (reference sequence). This CDR3 region has 12 residues. The ends were cut back, 3 bases at V and 6 bases at J, with 9 bases in the middle. This chain's CDR3 is CASSLYLSEQYF. DNA of the CDR3: TGTGCCAGCAGCTTGTACTTGAGCGAGCAGTACTTC.

This sequence joins TRBV7-2 and TRBJ1-5; 9 bases align to TRBD1. The germline CDR1 and CDR2 sequences are SGHTA and FQGNSA. J gave up 3 bases and V 1 base, and 7 bases lay outside the gene matches. The CDR3 has 17 amino acids. CDR3 bases: TGTGCCAGCAGCTTAGGAACAGGGGGCCTAATCAATCAGCCCCAGCATTTT. It yields the protein CASSLGTGGLINQPQHF.

To note about this clone: The junction shows a germline mismatch at one end, possibly a read error. The V gene is TRBV7-9, the J gene TRBJ2-1; D might be TRBD1 (5 bases). CDR1 is SEHNR and CDR2 is FQNEAQ in the germline V gene (reference sequence). The CDR3 spans 16 residues. CDR3 nucleotides: TGCGCCAGCAGCCAAGATCCCCCCGGGCAGGGCAATGAGCAGTTCTTC. Translated: CASSQDPPGQGNEQFF.

V and J are TRBV30 and TRBJ2-1; the D is unclear. The V gene's germline CDR1 is GTSNPN and CDR2 SVGIG (reference sequence). V lost 0 bases, J lost 8 bases, and 8 bases lay in between. The CDR3 is made up of 12 amino acids. The CDR3 bases are TGTGCCTGGAGTGTAGATTTGTATGAGCAGTTCTTC. It yields the protein CAWSVDLYEQFF.

The rearrangement links TRBV27 to TRBJ2-5, with D tentatively TRBD1 (5 bases). The DNA end is a closer match to TRBJ2-7, so the J assignment may be wrong. Germline loops: CDR1 MNHEY, CDR2 SMNVEV (reference sequence). CDR3 length: 14 amino acids. The CDR3 nucleotides read TGTGCCAGCAGTTTAACCAGGGCCGGGTACGAGCAGTACTTC. Protein: CASSLTRAGYEQYF.

CDR3 in amino acids: CASSPRLQFYEQYF. The CDR3 DNA reads as TGTGCCAGCAGTCCTCGGCTACAATTCTACGAGCAGTACTTC. The chain joins TRBV28 to TRBJ2-7; no clear D. This CDR3 has 14 amino acids. Trimming pared 5 bases from V and 3 bases from J, leaving 14 bases between. Germline V gene sequence: CDR1 MDHEN, CDR2 SYDVKM.

The chain combines TRBV6-5 with TRBJ2-2; a weak D match, TRBD1 (6 bases). Germline lookup yields CDR1 MNHEY and CDR2 SVGAGI. The CDR3 covers 15 residues. V was pared by 4 bases and J by 4 bases, with 13 bases between. CDR3 in DNA: TGTGCCAGCAGTTTGGAGACAGGAACCACCGGGGAGCTGTTTTTT. It is translated as CASSLETGTTGELFF.

The chain combines TRBV27 with TRBJ2-7; 8 bases line up with TRBD2. CDR1 and CDR2 from the germline V gene are MNHEY and SMNVEV (reference sequence). Unmatched junction bases numbered 11, after V lost 10 bases and J lost 3 bases. The CDR3 runs to 14 residues. CDR3 nucleotides: TGTGCCACCTCGAAAGCGGGAGCGCGCTACGAGCAGTACTTC. This codes for CATSKAGARYEQYF.

Points on this clone: An end of the junction differs from the germline gene, which may be a read error. The identical CDR3 is also encoded by other nucleotide sequences in the sample. The chain joins TRBV5-8 to TRBJ2-7, with D uncertain. Germline CDR1 reads SGHTS; CDR2 reads YDEGEE. This CDR3 spans 17 amino acids. Here the CDR3 reads CASSSIVAMTSSYEQYF. The DNA for the CDR3 is TGTGCCAGTAGCTCGATCGTGGCCATGACGAGCTCCTACGAGCAGTACTTC.

V is TRBV11-2 and J is TRBJ2-1, with D possibly matching TRBD1 (7 bases). Per germline, CDR1 SGHAT and CDR2 FQNNGV. The CDR3 contains 17 residues. Trimming took off 3 bases at V and 4 bases at J, with 19 bases between the two ends. The CDR3, as DNA: TGTGCCAGCAGCTTTCGTGGGGGGACAGAAGTTTACAATGAGCAGTTCTTC. Its protein product is CASSFRGGTEVYNEQFF.

This chain links TRBV28 with TRBJ1-3; no firm D call. Trimming stripped 3 bases from V and 3 bases from J, with 9 bases between. Germline CDR1 is MDHEN and CDR2 is SYDVKM. The CDR3 is made up of 14 amino acids. Here the CDR3 reads CASSLGRDGNTIYF. The CDR3 DNA sequence: TGTGCCAGCAGTTTGGGGAGGGATGGAAACACCATATATTTT.

In this sample, this clone turned up once. The chain links TRBV5-6 to TRBJ1-2, with a weak D call TRBD1 (6 bases). Between the trimmed V and J ends, which lost 7 bases and 4 bases, there was a span of 20 bases. Germline-derived CDR1 and CDR2 are SGHDT and YYEEEE. The CDR3 covers 15 residues. In nucleotides, the CDR3 is TGTGCCAGCCACCTTGGGGGGGCTGGAAGCTATGGCTACACCTTC. This sequence encodes CASHLGGAGSYGYTF.

J is TRBJ1-4 and V is TRBV18, with a weak D call TRBD1 (5 bases). Germline assignment: CDR1 KGHSH and CDR2 LQKENI. V was pared by 2 bases and J by 8 bases, with 6 bases between. The CDR3 has 12 residues. CDR3 sequence: CASSPGAEKLFF. The CDR3 bases are TGTGCCAGCTCACCAGGGGCCGAAAAACTGTTTTTT.

The chain links TRBV4-2 to TRBJ1-1; D perhaps matches TRBD1 (6 bases). Trimming took off 0 bases at V and 4 bases at J, with 15 bases between the two ends. CDR3 length: 16 residues. Germline lookup yields CDR1 LGHNA and CDR2 YNFKEQ. CDR3 in amino acids: CASSQEQGTTLTEAFF. CDR3 sequence (DNA): TGTGCCAGCAGCCAAGAACAGGGAACGACCCTCACTGAAGCTTTCTTT.

This chain connects TRBV18 to TRBJ1-3; D uncertain. The V end lost 2 bases, the J end lost 0 bases, and 5 bases lay between the germline ends. CDR1 is KGHSH, CDR2 LQKENI, per germline. The CDR3 is made up of 14 amino acids. The CDR3 DNA is TGTGCCAGCTCACCAACTAACTCTGGAAACACCATATATTTT. Residues: CASSPTNSGNTIYF.

J is TRBJ2-2 and V is TRBV15; 13 bases line up with TRBD2. V lost 3 bases, J lost 5 bases, and 9 bases stayed unmatched. The CDR3 is made up of 18 amino acids. The germline gives CDR1 LNHNV, CDR2 YYDKDF (reference sequence). CDR3 nucleotides: TGTGCCACCAGCAGTGCTCGGACTAGCGGGAGAGATACCGGGGAGCTGTTTTTT. Its translation: CATSSARTSGRDTGELFF.

This chain links TRBV5-4 with TRBJ2-1, with TRBD2 matching over 10 bases. The trim removed 4 bases at V and 6 bases at J, leaving 7 bases unmatched. Germline assignment: CDR1 SGHNT and CDR2 YYREEE (reference sequence). This CDR3 comprises 15 residues. The CDR3 region is CASSLRTSGPNEQFF. CDR3 DNA sequence: TGTGCCAGCAGCCTACGGACTAGCGGTCCCAATGAGCAGTTCTTC.

The rearrangement links TRBV9 to TRBJ2-2, with 8 bases identical to TRBD2. Germline V lookup: CDR1 SGDLS, CDR2 YYNGEE. The trim removed 0 bases at V and 0 bases at J, leaving 1 base unmatched. The CDR3 totals 16 residues. CDR3 coding DNA: TGTGCCAGCAGCGTAGCTAGCGGGCCGAACACCGGGGAGCTGTTTTTT. As protein: CASSVASGPNTGELFF.

The chain couples TRBV6-6 to TRBJ2-7; D uncertain. CDR3 length: 13 amino acids. The V and J ends lost 2 bases and 5 bases respectively, with 10 bases between them. The germline gives CDR1 MNHNY, CDR2 SVGAGI (reference sequence). CDR3 in DNA: TGTGCCAGCAGTTACCAGGACCGGGACGAGCAGTACTTC. Translation gives CASSYQDRDEQYF.

The DNA of the CDR3 is TGTGCCTGGAGTGTACCTCGGGCTTCTGGGGCCAACGTCCTGACTTTC. Translated: CAWSVPRASGANVLTF. V gene TRBV30 combines with J gene TRBJ2-6; D is unresolved. The CDR3 contains 16 residues. The V end lost 0 bases, the J end lost 1 base, and 10 bases lay between the germline ends. Per the germline V gene, CDR1 is GTSNPN and CDR2 is SVGIG (reference sequence).

This chain joins TRBV5-8 and TRBJ2-7, with 10 positions matching TRBD1. V gave up 1 base and J gave up 1 base; unmatched junction bases: 5. The CDR3 contains 16 residues. Germline CDR1 SGHTS, CDR2 YDEGEE. CDR3 region: CASSLLRQGASYEQYF. In DNA form, the CDR3 reads TGTGCCAGCAGCTTGCTGAGACAGGGGGCGTCCTACGAGCAGTACTTC.

J is TRBJ1-5 and V is TRBV7-2; TRBD1 might be the D (6 bases). V lost 1 base to trimming and J lost 2 bases, with 9 bases between them. The CDR3 totals 15 residues. The germline V gene encodes CDR1 SGHTA and CDR2 FQGNSA. The CDR3 DNA reads as TGTGCCAGCAGCTTAGGGGGGGCAGGCAATCAGCCCCAGCATTTT. It translates to CASSLGGAGNQPQHF.

This sequence joins TRBV9 and TRBJ1-4, with TRBD1 matching over 7 bases. Trimming cost V 0 bases and J 5 bases; bases outside gene matches: 4. The germline CDR1 and CDR2 sequences are SGDLS and YYNGEE. The CDR3 is 15 residues long. The DNA of the CDR3 is TGTGCCAGCAGCGTAGCTCCACAGGGGAATGAAAAACTGTTTTTT. Translated: CASSVAPQGNEKLFF.

The chain is built from TRBV29-1 and TRBJ1-2; D not resolved. Germline CDR1 reads SQVTM; CDR2 reads ANQGSEA. V lost 3 bases and J lost 2, with 7 bases in between. The CDR3 consists of 12 residues. The CDR3 DNA is TGCAGCGTTGAGTTGGAGAACTATGGCTACACCTTC. This gives the protein CSVELENYGYTF.

This chain links TRBV27 with TRBJ1-6; possible D gene TRBD1, 6 bases. This CDR3 region has 15 residues. The V end was cut by 3 bases, the J end by 6 bases, with 12 bases between. CDR1 MNHEY and CDR2 SMNVEV come from the germline V gene (reference sequence). For the CDR3, the DNA is TGTGCCAGCAGTTTCGACAGGTTGGGTAATTCACCCCTCCACTTT. Encoded protein: CASSFDRLGNSPLHF.

The chain is built from TRBV6-5 and TRBJ2-1, with D tentatively TRBD1 (6 bases). The CDR3 runs to 13 residues. V lost 2 bases and J lost 7, with 9 bases in between. The germline CDR1 and CDR2 sequences are MNHEY and SVGAGI. The CDR3 DNA reads as TGTGCCAGCAGTTACAAGCAGGGGAATGAGCAGTTCTTC. Amino acid sequence: CASSYKQGNEQFF.

This chain connects TRBV14 to TRBJ1-2; D not certain. Trimming left V 5 bases short and J 4 bases short, with 14 bases between. From germline, CDR1 is SGHDN and CDR2 FVKESK. The CDR3 has 14 amino acids. CDR3 region: CASSGIGGIYGYTF. The CDR3 DNA reads as TGTGCCAGCAGCGGGATCGGTGGGATCTATGGCTACACCTTC.

J is TRBJ2-3 and V is TRBV11-2; 7 bases line up with TRBD2. The CDR3 sequence is 20 residues long. The germline gives CDR1 SGHAT, CDR2 FQNNGV. V gave up 0 bases and J gave up 4 bases; unmatched junction bases: 19. The DNA of the CDR3 is TGTGCCAGCAGCTTAGATCATGCAGGGTGGAGGGCGGGAGTTGCAGATACGCAGTATTTT. Its protein is CASSLDHAGWRAGVADTQYF.